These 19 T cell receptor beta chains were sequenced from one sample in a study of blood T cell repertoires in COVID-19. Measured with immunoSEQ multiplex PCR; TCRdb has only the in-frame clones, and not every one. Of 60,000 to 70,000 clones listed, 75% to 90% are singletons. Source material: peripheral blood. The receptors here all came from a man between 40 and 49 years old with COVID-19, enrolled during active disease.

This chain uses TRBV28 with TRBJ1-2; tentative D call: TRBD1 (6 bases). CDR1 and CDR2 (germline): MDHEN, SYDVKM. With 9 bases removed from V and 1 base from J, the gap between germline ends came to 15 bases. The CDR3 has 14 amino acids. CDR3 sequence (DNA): TGTGCCAGTCGACTGGGACACCTTAACTATGGCTACACCTTC. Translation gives CASRLGHLNYGYTF.

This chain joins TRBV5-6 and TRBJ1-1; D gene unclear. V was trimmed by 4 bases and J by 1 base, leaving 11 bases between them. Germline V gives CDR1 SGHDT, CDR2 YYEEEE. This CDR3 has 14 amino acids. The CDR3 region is CASSLLRGNTEAFF. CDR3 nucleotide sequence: TGTGCCAGCAGCCTGTTACGGGGGAACACTGAAGCTTTCTTT.

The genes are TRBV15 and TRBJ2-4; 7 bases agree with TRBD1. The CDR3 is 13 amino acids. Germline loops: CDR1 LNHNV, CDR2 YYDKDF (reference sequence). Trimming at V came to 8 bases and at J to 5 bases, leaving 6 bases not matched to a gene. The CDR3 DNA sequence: TGTGCCACCTCCCGAGGGGGCCAAAACATTCAGTACTTC. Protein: CATSRGGQNIQYF.

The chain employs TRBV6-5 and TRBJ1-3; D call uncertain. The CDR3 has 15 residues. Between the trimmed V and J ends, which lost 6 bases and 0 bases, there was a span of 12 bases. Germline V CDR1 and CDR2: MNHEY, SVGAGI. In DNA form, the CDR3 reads TGTGCCAGCAGGGAGGGCGTGAGCTCTGGAAACACCATATATTTT. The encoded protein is CASREGVSSGNTIYF.

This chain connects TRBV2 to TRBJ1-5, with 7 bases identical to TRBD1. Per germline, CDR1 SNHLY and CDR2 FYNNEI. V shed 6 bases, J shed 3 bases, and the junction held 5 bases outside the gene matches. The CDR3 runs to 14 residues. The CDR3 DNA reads TGTGCCAGCAGCCAACAGGGGAACAATCAGCCCCAGCATTTT. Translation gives CASSQQGNNQPQHF.

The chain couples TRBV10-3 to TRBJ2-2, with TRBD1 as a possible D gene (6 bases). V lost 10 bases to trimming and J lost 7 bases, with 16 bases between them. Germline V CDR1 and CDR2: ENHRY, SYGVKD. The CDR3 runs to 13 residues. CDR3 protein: CATRAGAVGELFF. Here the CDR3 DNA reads TGTGCCACTCGTGCAGGGGCGGTCGGGGAGCTGTTTTTT.

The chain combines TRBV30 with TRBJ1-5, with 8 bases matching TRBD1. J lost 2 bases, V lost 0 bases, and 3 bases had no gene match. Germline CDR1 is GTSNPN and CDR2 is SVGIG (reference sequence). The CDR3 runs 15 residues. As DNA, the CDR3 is TGTGCCTGGAGTGTATTGGACAGGGGCAATCAGCCCCAGCATTTT. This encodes CAWSVLDRGNQPQHF.

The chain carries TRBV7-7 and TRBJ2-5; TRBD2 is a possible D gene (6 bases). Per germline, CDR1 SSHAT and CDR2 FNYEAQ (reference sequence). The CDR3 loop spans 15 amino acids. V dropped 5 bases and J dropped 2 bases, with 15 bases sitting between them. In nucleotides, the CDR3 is TGTGCCAGCAGCCTCTCCGGGGGTGGGCAAGAGACCCAGTACTTC. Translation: CASSLSGGGQETQYF. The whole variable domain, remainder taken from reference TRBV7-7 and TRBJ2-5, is GAGVSQSPRYKVTKRGQDVTLRCDPISSHATLYWYQQALGQGPEFLTYFNYEAQPDKSGLPSDRFSAERPEGSISTLTIQRTEQRDSAMYRCASSLSGGGQETQYFGPGTRLLVL.

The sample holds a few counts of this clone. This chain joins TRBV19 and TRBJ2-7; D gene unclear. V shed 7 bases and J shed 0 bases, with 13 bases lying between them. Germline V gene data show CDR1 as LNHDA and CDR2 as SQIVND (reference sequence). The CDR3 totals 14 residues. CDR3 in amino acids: CASTPTAVSYEQYF. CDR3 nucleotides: TGTGCCAGTACCCCAACGGCGGTCTCCTACGAGCAGTACTTC. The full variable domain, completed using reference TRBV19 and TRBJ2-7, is DGGITQSPKYLFRKEGQNVTLSCEQNLNHDAMYWYRQDPGQGLRLIYYSQIVNDFQKGDIAEGYSVSREKKESFPLTVTSAQKNPTAFYLCASTPTAVSYEQYFGPGTRLTVT.

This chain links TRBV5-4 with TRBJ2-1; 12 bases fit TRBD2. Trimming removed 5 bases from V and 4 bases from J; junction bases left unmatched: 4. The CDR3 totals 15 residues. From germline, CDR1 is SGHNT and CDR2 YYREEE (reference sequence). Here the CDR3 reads CASRAGTSGYNEQFF. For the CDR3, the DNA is TGTGCCAGCAGGGCCGGGACTAGCGGGTACAATGAGCAGTTCTTC.

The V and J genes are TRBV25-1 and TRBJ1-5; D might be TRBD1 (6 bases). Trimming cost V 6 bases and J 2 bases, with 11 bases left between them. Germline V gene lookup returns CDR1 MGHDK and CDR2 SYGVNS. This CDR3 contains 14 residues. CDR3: CASSHSGGNQPQHF. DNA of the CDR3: TGTGCCAGCAGCCACTCAGGGGGCAATCAGCCCCAGCATTTT. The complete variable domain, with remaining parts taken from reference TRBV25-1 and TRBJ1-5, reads EADIYQTPRYLVIGTGKKITLECSQTMGHDKMYWYQQDPGMELHLIHYSYGVNSTEKGDLSSESTVSRIRTEHFPLTLESARPSHTSQYLCASSHSGGNQPQHFGDGTRLSIL.

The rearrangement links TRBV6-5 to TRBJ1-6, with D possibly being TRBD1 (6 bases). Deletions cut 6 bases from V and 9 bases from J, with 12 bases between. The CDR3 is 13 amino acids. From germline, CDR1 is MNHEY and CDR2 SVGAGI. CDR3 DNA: TGTGCCAGCAGGGGGACACGGGGTTCACCCCTCCACTTT. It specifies CASRGTRGSPLHF.

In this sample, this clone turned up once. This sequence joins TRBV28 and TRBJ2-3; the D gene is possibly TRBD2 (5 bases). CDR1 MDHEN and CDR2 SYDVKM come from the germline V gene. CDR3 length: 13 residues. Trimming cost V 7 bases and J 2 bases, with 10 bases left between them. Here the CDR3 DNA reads TGTGCCAGCACCGCGGACTTCACAGATACGCAGTATTTT. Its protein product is CASTADFTDTQYF.

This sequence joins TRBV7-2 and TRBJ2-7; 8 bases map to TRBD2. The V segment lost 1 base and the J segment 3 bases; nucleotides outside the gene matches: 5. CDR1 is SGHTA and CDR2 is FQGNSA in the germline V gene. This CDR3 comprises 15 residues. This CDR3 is CASSLERGTVYEQYF. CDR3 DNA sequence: TGTGCCAGCAGCTTAGAGCGGGGGACGGTCTACGAGCAGTACTTC.

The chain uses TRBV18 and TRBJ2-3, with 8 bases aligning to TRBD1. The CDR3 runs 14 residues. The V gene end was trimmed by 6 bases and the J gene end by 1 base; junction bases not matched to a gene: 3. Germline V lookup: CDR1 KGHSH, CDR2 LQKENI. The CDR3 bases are TGTGCCAGCTCGCCGGGACAGGGCACAGATACGCAGTATTTT. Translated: CASSPGQGTDTQYF.

The CDR3 nucleotides read TGTGCCAGCAGTGAATGGACTACATTAGCCGGGGAGCTGTTTTTT. It encodes CASSEWTTLAGELFF. V gene TRBV6-1 combines with J gene TRBJ2-2; perhaps TRBD2 as D (6 bases). The CDR3 contains 15 residues. Germline lookup yields CDR1 MNHNS and CDR2 SASEGT. The germline V and J ends were trimmed by 2 bases and 6 bases, with 13 bases remaining between them.

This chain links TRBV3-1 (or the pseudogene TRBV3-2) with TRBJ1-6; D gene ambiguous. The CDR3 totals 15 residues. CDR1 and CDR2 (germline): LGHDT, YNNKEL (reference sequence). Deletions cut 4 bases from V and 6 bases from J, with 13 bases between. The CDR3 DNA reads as TGTGCCAGCAGCCCCCTGAACCGGGTTAATTCACCCCTCCACTTT. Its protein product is CASSPLNRVNSPLHF.

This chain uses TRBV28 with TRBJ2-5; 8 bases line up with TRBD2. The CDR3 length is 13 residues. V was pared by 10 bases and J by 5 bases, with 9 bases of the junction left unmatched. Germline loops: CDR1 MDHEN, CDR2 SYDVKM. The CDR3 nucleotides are TGTGCCATTCAGCGGGGGACGGAGGAGACCCAGTACTTC. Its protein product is CAIQRGTEETQYF.

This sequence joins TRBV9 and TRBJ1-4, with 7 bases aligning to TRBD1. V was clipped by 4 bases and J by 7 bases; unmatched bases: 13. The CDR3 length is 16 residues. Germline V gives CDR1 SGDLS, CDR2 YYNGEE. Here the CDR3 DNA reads TGTGCCAGCAGCAGCAAAGGAGCAGGGGGGATTGAAAAACTGTTTTTT. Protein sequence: CASSSKGAGGIEKLFF.